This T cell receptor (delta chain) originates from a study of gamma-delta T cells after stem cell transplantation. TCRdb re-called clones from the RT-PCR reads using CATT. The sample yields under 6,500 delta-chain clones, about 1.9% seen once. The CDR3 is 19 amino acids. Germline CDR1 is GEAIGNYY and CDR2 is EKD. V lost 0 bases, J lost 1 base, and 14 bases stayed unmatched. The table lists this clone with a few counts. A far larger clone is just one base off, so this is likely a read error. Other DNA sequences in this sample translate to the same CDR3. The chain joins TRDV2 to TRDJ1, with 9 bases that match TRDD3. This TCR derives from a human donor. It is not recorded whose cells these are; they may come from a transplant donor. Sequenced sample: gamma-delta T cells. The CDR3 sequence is CACDTLGDAPTGFTDKLIF. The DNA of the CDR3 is TGTGCCTGTGACACCCTGGGGGATGCGCCTACGGGATTCACCGATAAACTCATCTTT.